This T cell receptor (beta chain) came from a study of blood T cell repertoires in COVID-19. CDR3 size: 16 residues. After removal of 5 bases from V and 6 bases from J, the junction contained 12 bases not matched to a gene. The germline V gene encodes CDR1 MNHEY and CDR2 SMNVEV (reference sequence). Source study methods: Amplification of reference gene primers provided the estimated nucleated cell counts. TCRdb keeps only in-frame clones here, not all; method: immunoSEQ multiplex PCR. That table gives V, J and clone size, and the DNA gave D and trimming. The data contain about 150,000 clones, approximately 80% of them seen just once; the ten biggest clones take up 2.2%.

This chain uses TRBV27 with TRBJ1-5; 8 nucleotides agree with TRBD1. The sequence came from a man between 65 and 85 years old with acute or convalescent COVID-19. Sequencing used peripheral blood. This chain's CDR3 is CASSPQDRGLGQPQHF. In DNA form, the CDR3 reads TGTGCCAGCAGTCCACAAGACAGGGGCCTAGGTCAGCCCCAGCATTTT.